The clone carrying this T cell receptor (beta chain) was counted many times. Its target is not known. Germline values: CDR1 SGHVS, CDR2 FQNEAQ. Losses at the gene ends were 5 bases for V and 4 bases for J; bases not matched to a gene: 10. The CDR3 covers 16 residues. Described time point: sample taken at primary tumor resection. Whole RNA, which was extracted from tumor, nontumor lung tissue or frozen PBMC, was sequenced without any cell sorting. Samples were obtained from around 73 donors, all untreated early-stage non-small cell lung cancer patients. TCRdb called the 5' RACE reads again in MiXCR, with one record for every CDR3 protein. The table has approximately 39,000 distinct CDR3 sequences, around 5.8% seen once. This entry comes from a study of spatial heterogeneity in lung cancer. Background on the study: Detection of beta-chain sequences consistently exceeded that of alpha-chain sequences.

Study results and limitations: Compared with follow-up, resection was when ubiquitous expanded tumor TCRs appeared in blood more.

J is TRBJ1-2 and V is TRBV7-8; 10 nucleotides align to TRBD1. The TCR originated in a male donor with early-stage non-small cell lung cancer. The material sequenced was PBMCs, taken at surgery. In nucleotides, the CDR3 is TGTGCCAGCAGCCCTTTGTCAGGGACAGGGGTCTATGGCTACACCTTC. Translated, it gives CASSPLSGTGVYGYTF.